These 4 T cell receptor beta chains were all obtained from the same sample, sequenced in a study of response to subunit inactivated influenza vaccine. One entry per CDR3 protein, called by TCRdb with MiXCR from the RT-PCR reads. The profile covers roughly 570,000 distinct CDR3 sequences, with approximately 14% appearing a single time and 11% taken by the ten largest. The starting material was PBMCs from blood, obtained roughly 12 days after vaccination. These receptors were obtained from a man aged 45-65 years who received an inactivated influenza vaccine.

This clonotype was picked up a small number of times. CDR3 amino acids: CSVPSGNTIYF. In DNA form, the CDR3 reads TGCAGTGTACCCTCTGGAAACACCATATATTTT. The J gene is TRBJ1-3, the V gene TRBV20-1; D not certain. The V end was cut by 7 bases, the J end by 0 bases, with 4 bases between. Germline assignment: CDR1 DFQATT and CDR2 SNEGSKA (reference sequence). This CDR3 region has 11 residues.

This rearrangement joins TRBV7-2 to TRBJ2-7; D possibly uses TRBD1 or TRBD2 (5 bases each). Germline V lookup: CDR1 SGHTA, CDR2 FQGNSA. V was shortened by 5 bases and J by 3 bases, with 14 bases between the two germline ends. The CDR3 has 14 amino acids. The CDR3 coding sequence is TGTGCCAGCAGCCCTGTGGGACCGAGCTACGAGCAGTACTTC. Residues: CASSPVGPSYEQYF.

CDR3 region: CASSPLGSGKETQYF. The CDR3 region has the DNA TGCGCCAGCAGCCCCTTGGGTAGCGGAAAAGAGACCCAGTACTTC. This chain uses TRBV5-1 with TRBJ2-5; D possibly corresponds to TRBD2 (6 bases). The length of the CDR3 is 15 residues. With 4 bases removed from V and 3 bases from J, the gap between germline ends came to 16 bases. Germline loops: CDR1 SGHRS, CDR2 YFSETQ.

This clonotype was detected only once. The chain is built from TRBV12-3 or TRBV12-4 and TRBJ2-1; no reliable D call. Trimming took 0 bases from V and 8 from J, leaving 11 bases between them. CDR3 size: 14 residues. The CDR3: CASSLAMNPDEQFF. CDR3 DNA: TGTGCCAGCAGTTTAGCGATGAATCCGGATGAGCAGTTCTTC.